These T cell receptor beta chains were read from a single sample in a study of T cell clones after liver transplantation. Sequencing used immunoSEQ multiplex PCR; TCRdb keeps in-frame clones, though not all of them. The sample comprises 45,000 to 55,000 clones, 84% of which are singletons, and approximately 8% rests with the top ten. This sample comprised CD4+ T cells from blood, obtained before liver transplant. The origin of the receptors is a human donor who received a liver transplant. Each CDR3 is given with its conserved first and last residue. D genes are given only for firm matches. Size is omitted from some rows. Given values are once, few, many or a class for expanded clones.

CDR3 protein: CASSLATSANTDTQYF; CDR3 DNA: TGCGCCAGCAGCTTGGCGACTAGCGCCAACACAGATACGCAGTATTTT; D gene: TRBD2; clone size: NA; J gene: TRBJ2-3; V gene: TRBV5-1
CDR3 protein: CASSLLGQGANQPQHF; CDR3 DNA: TGTGCCAGCAGCTTACTAGGACAGGGGGCCAATCAGCCCCAGCATTTT; D gene: TRBD1; clone size: few; J gene: TRBJ1-5; V gene: TRBV7-2
CDR3 protein: CASRLTGSNQPQHF; CDR3 DNA: TGTGCCAGTAGGCTGACAGGGTCCAATCAGCCCCAGCATTTT; D gene: TRBD1; clone size: NA; J gene: TRBJ1-5; V gene: TRBV19
CDR3 protein: CAGTNSPGELFF; CDR3 DNA: TGTGCCGGGACCAACTCCCCCGGGGAGCTGTTTTTT; D gene: NA; clone size: once; J gene: TRBJ2-2; V gene: TRBV30
CDR3 protein: CASSDLTGEETQYF; CDR3 DNA: TGTGCCAGCAGCGATTTAACGGGGGAAGAGACCCAGTACTTC; D gene: NA; clone size: NA; J gene: TRBJ2-5; V gene: TRBV11-2
CDR3 protein: CASSNSRGTGELFF; CDR3 DNA: TGTGCCAGCAGTAACTCACGGGGGACCGGGGAGCTGTTTTTT; D gene: NA; clone size: NA; J gene: TRBJ2-2; V gene: TRBV6-5
CDR3 protein: CASSLGRGNEQYF; CDR3 DNA: TGTGCCAGCAGCTTAGGTAGGGGTAACGAGCAGTACTTC; D gene: NA; clone size: NA; J gene: TRBJ2-7; V gene: TRBV7-2
CDR3 protein: CASRLTASTEAFF; CDR3 DNA: TGTGCCAGCAGACTAACAGCAAGCACTGAAGCTTTCTTT; D gene: NA; clone size: NA; J gene: TRBJ1-1; V gene: TRBV2
CDR3 protein: CASSYSVNSNQPQHF; CDR3 DNA: TGTGCCAGCAGTTACAGTGTAAATAGCAATCAGCCCCAGCATTTT; D gene: NA; clone size: NA; J gene: TRBJ1-5; V gene: TRBV6-5
CDR3 protein: CASSPSTSGPGYEQYF; CDR3 DNA: TGTGCCAGCTCACCCTCGACTAGCGGTCCAGGCTACGAGCAGTACTTC; D gene: TRBD2; clone size: NA; J gene: TRBJ2-7; V gene: TRBV18
CDR3 protein: CASSPGLARETQYF; CDR3 DNA: TGTGCCAGCAGCCCAGGACTAGCGAGGGAGACCCAGTACTTC; D gene: TRBD2; clone size: NA; J gene: TRBJ2-5; V gene: TRBV7-2
CDR3 protein: CASSQANSWTSGYNEQFF; CDR3 DNA: TGTGCCAGCAGCCAAGCTAACTCTTGGACTAGCGGATACAATGAGCAGTTCTTC; D gene: TRBD2; clone size: NA; J gene: TRBJ2-1; V gene: TRBV7-3
CDR3 protein: CASSSQPTGAAYGYTF; CDR3 DNA: TGTGCCAGTAGTTCGCAACCAACAGGGGCCGCTTATGGCTACACCTTC; D gene: TRBD1; clone size: NA; J gene: TRBJ1-2; V gene: TRBV19
CDR3 protein: CASSVFTNSDTQYF; CDR3 DNA: TGTGCCAGCAGTGTTTTCACAAACTCAGATACGCAGTATTTT; D gene: NA; clone size: NA; J gene: TRBJ2-3; V gene: TRBV6-4
CDR3 protein: CASKGRASSGANVLTF; CDR3 DNA: TGTGCCAGCAAGGGACGGGCCAGCTCTGGGGCCAACGTCCTGACTTTC; D gene: NA; clone size: NA; J gene: TRBJ2-6; V gene: TRBV28
CDR3 protein: CASRALDGGSYEQYF; CDR3 DNA: TGTGCCAGCAGAGCCCTAGACGGGGGCTCCTACGAGCAGTACTTC; D gene: NA; clone size: once; J gene: TRBJ2-7; V gene: TRBV6-5
CDR3 protein: CASSASGSQFYEQYF; CDR3 DNA: TGTGCCAGCAGTGCTAGCGGGAGTCAGTTTTACGAGCAGTACTTC; D gene: TRBD2; clone size: NA; J gene: TRBJ2-7; V gene: TRBV6-1
CDR3 protein: CASSSGGTGEQFF; CDR3 DNA: TGTGCCAGTAGTAGCGGGGGGACAGGGGAGCAGTTCTTC; D gene: NA; clone size: NA; J gene: TRBJ2-1; V gene: TRBV19
CDR3 protein: CASSLQIPGTSHEQYF; CDR3 DNA: TGTGCCAGCAGCCTCCAAATTCCGGGGACCTCCCACGAGCAGTACTTC; D gene: NA; clone size: NA; J gene: TRBJ2-7; V gene: TRBV6-6
CDR3 protein: CASSQAGTGGGGYTF; CDR3 DNA: TGCGCCAGCAGCCAAGCCGGGACAGGAGGCGGAGGCTACACCTTC; D gene: TRBD1; clone size: NA; J gene: TRBJ1-2; V gene: TRBV4-3
CDR3 protein: CAISETDSVTEAFF; CDR3 DNA: TGTGCCATCAGTGAGACGGACTCAGTCACTGAAGCTTTCTTT; D gene: NA; clone size: NA; J gene: TRBJ1-1; V gene: TRBV10-3
CDR3 protein: CASSVGSTGANVLTF; CDR3 DNA: TGTGCCAGCAGCGTGGGCAGCACTGGGGCCAACGTCCTGACTTTC; D gene: NA; clone size: NA; J gene: TRBJ2-6; V gene: TRBV9
CDR3 protein: CASWAFESGNTIYF; CDR3 DNA: TGTGCCAGCTGGGCCTTCGAGTCTGGAAACACCATATATTTT; D gene: NA; clone size: NA; J gene: TRBJ1-3; V gene: TRBV6-6
CDR3 protein: CASSPYRAQGDTGELFF; CDR3 DNA: TGTGCCAGCTCACCCTATCGAGCACAGGGTGACACCGGGGAGCTGTTTTTT; D gene: NA; clone size: NA; J gene: TRBJ2-2; V gene: TRBV18
CDR3 protein: CASIGGSSTDTQYF; CDR3 DNA: TGTGCCAGCATTGGTGGGTCTAGCACAGATACGCAGTATTTT; D gene: NA; clone size: NA; J gene: TRBJ2-3; V gene: TRBV6-1
CDR3 protein: CASSQEVFGRSSGNTIYF; CDR3 DNA: TGTGCCAGCAGCCAAGAGGTATTTGGTCGAAGCTCTGGAAACACCATATATTTT; D gene: NA; clone size: NA; J gene: TRBJ1-3; V gene: TRBV4-2
CDR3 protein: CASSPQGRSGYTF; CDR3 DNA: TGTGCCAGCAGCCCGCAGGGGAGGAGTGGCTACACCTTC; D gene: NA; clone size: NA; J gene: TRBJ1-2; V gene: TRBV7-9
CDR3 protein: CASSDRGRTEAFF; CDR3 DNA: TGTGCCAGCAGTGATAGGGGGAGGACTGAAGCTTTCTTT; D gene: NA; clone size: NA; J gene: TRBJ1-1; V gene: TRBV25-1
CDR3 protein: CSVVPSGREGEQYF; CDR3 DNA: TGCAGCGTTGTGCCTAGCGGGCGAGAAGGAGAGCAGTACTTC; D gene: TRBD2; clone size: NA; J gene: TRBJ2-7; V gene: TRBV29-1
CDR3 protein: CASSRAGAYNSPLHF; CDR3 DNA: TGTGCCAGCAGCCGCGCCGGGGCTTATAATTCACCCCTCCACTTT; D gene: NA; clone size: many; J gene: TRBJ1-6; V gene: TRBV5-5
CDR3 protein: CASSQTPGRGSDEQYF; CDR3 DNA: TGCGCCAGCAGCCAAACTCCAGGGCGGGGGTCGGACGAGCAGTACTTC; D gene: TRBD2; clone size: NA; J gene: TRBJ2-7; V gene: TRBV4-1
CDR3 protein: CASSWADGSNQPQHF; CDR3 DNA: TGTGCCAGCAGCTGGGCGGACGGGAGCAATCAGCCCCAGCATTTT; D gene: NA; clone size: NA; J gene: TRBJ1-5; V gene: TRBV7-2
CDR3 protein: CASSLDRADQPQHF; CDR3 DNA: TGTGCCAGCAGCTTGGACAGGGCAGATCAGCCCCAGCATTTT; D gene: NA; clone size: NA; J gene: TRBJ1-5; V gene: TRBV5-6
CDR3 protein: CASSPSANPGDTQYF; CDR3 DNA: TGTGCCAGCTCACCATCGGCCAACCCGGGGGATACGCAGTATTTT; D gene: NA; clone size: NA; J gene: TRBJ2-3; V gene: TRBV18
CDR3 protein: CASSLGGTYEQYF; CDR3 DNA: TGCGCCAGCAGCTTGGGGGGTACTTACGAGCAGTACTTC; D gene: NA; clone size: NA; J gene: TRBJ2-7; V gene: TRBV5-1
CDR3 protein: CASSESGGETQYF; CDR3 DNA: TGTGCCAGCAGTGAATCAGGGGGAGAGACCCAGTACTTC; D gene: TRBD1; clone size: NA; J gene: TRBJ2-5; V gene: TRBV6-1
CDR3 protein: CSVYRQPVAQYF; CDR3 DNA: TGCAGCGTCTATCGACAACCGGTGGCCCAGTACTTC; D gene: NA; clone size: NA; J gene: TRBJ2-5; V gene: TRBV29-1